The 5 T cell receptor beta chains presented below share a single source sample, sequenced in a study of identical twins. MiXCR was run by TCRdb on the 5' RACE reads, yielding one entry per CDR3 protein. Of 1.5 million or so distinct CDR3 sequences in the sample, under 35% are singletons; the top ten hold approximately 0.29%. Input material: cord blood. These receptors originate from a newborn girl in good health.

This rearrangement joins TRBV10-3 to TRBJ2-3; maybe TRBD2 (6 bases). This CDR3 has 19 residues. V lost 4 bases and J lost 1, with 24 bases in between. Per germline, CDR1 ENHRY and CDR2 SYGVKD. CDR3: CAISAPRGVLLRGTDTQYF. CDR3 nucleotide sequence: TGTGCCATCAGTGCCCCGCGGGGCGTCCTTTTACGTGGCACAGATACGCAGTATTTT.

The rearrangement links TRBV29-1 to TRBJ2-7; D is possibly TRBD1 (5 bases). Germline CDR1 reads SQVTM; CDR2 reads ANQGSEA. The V and J ends lost 7 bases and 4 bases respectively, with 14 bases between them. This CDR3 comprises 12 residues. CDR3 sequence reads: CSADSPGYEQYF. CDR3 sequence (DNA): TGCAGCGCCGATAGCCCAGGGTACGAGCAGTACTTC.

This clonotype has just a few counts. The chain is built from TRBV5-1 and TRBJ2-1; no reliable D call. V lost 0 bases and J 0 bases, leaving 10 bases between the germline ends. CDR1 and CDR2 (germline): SGHRS, YFSETQ. CDR3 size: 16 residues. The CDR3: CASSLVQAPSYNEQFF. CDR3 DNA sequence: TGCGCCAGCAGCTTGGTCCAGGCCCCCTCCTACAATGAGCAGTTCTTC.

The gene calls are TRBV5-4 and TRBJ2-1, with TRBD2 matching over 8 bases. The junction had 6 bases not matched to a gene; V was cut back by 4 bases and J by 3 bases. This CDR3 contains 15 residues. Per the germline V gene, CDR1 is SGHNT and CDR2 is YYREEE (reference sequence). DNA of the CDR3: TGTGCCAGCAGCCCCCAGCGGGGGCGCTACAATGAGCAGTTCTTC. It codes for CASSPQRGRYNEQFF.

V is TRBV11-2 and J is TRBJ2-7; 7 bases match TRBD1. Germline loops: CDR1 SGHAT, CDR2 FQNNGV. The CDR3 consists of 14 residues. V lost 5 bases and J lost 3; bases outside the gene matches: 7. The CDR3 spells CASSALTGNYEQYF. CDR3 DNA: TGTGCCAGCAGCGCTCTGACAGGGAACTACGAGCAGTACTTC.